The T cell receptor (beta chain) described here comes from a study of blood T cells in healthy people across ages. General study points: Across the age range, TCR beta diversity per million T cells fell in a roughly linear way.

Combining a sample-barcoded 5' primer with a J-beta primer mix, a second PCR ran for 7 to 11 cycles. TCRdb reprocessed the 5' RACE reads with MiXCR, giving one entry per CDR3 protein. The table records 790,000 or so distinct CDR3 sequences, roughly three fifths of them present only once. Losses at the gene ends were 4 bases for V and 8 bases for J; bases not matched to a gene: 14. This CDR3 region has 16 residues. The germline V gene has CDR1 SEHNR and CDR2 FQNEAQ (reference sequence). This clonotype occurred a few times. The target antigen is unknown. This sequence was found in a man aged 35-49 years in good health. V usage is TRBV7-9 and J usage is TRBJ2-3; 8 positions agree with TRBD2. The sequenced sample consisted of blood. CDR3 DNA sequence: TGTGCCAGCAGCTCGGGACTAGTCGCAATTAGTCGTACGCAGTATTTT. It yields the protein CASSSGLVAISRTQYF. The whole variable domain, remainder taken from reference TRBV7-9 and TRBJ2-3, is DTGVSQNPRHKITKRGQNVTFRCDPISEHNRLYWYRQTLGQGPEFLTYFQNEAQLEKSRLLSDRFSAERPKGSFSTLEIQRTEQGDSAMYLCASSSGLVAISRTQYFGPGTRLTVL.